The TCR beta chain under discussion was sequenced for a study of blood T cell repertoires in COVID-19. The assay was immunoSEQ multiplex PCR, and TCRdb's table has in-frame clones only and misses some. The repertoire holds about 200,000 clones, with about 84% as singletons. V lost 0 bases and J lost 5; bases outside the gene matches: 2. The CDR3 length is 14 residues. Germline CDR1 LGHNA, CDR2 YNFKEQ. The sample taken for sequencing was peripheral blood. This receptor was identified in a woman of 80 years or more with acute or convalescent COVID-19. The chain uses TRBV4-2 and TRBJ2-3; 7 bases align to TRBD2. The CDR3, as DNA: TGTGCCAGCAGCCAAGAGGGGGGGGGAGATACGCAGTATTTT. Translation gives CASSQEGGGDTQYF.